The 32 T cell receptor beta chains below come from one sample, sequenced in a study of blood T cell repertoires in COVID-19. Repertoires were generated with immunoSEQ multiplex PCR, while TCRdb's copy carries only in-frame clones and drops some. The sample holds about 200,000 clones; about 84% are singletons and the top ten take around 8%. The sequenced sample was peripheral blood. The receptors shown here come from a woman of 80 years or more with acute or convalescent COVID-19.

The chain's CDR3 is CASSEGTVDEQYF. The CDR3 DNA is TGTGCCAGCAGTGAAGGCACTGTTGACGAGCAGTACTTC. This chain links TRBV6-1 with TRBJ2-7; D gene ambiguous. Germline V gene sequence: CDR1 MNHNS, CDR2 SASEGT. The CDR3 spans 13 residues. The germline V and J ends were trimmed by 1 base and 5 bases, with 9 bases remaining between them.

This clone showed up just a few times. The chain employs TRBV3-1 (or the pseudogene TRBV3-2) and TRBJ1-6, with a possible D match to TRBD1 (6 bases). The CDR3 has 14 amino acids. The germline V gene encodes CDR1 LGHDT and CDR2 YNNKEL (reference sequence). V lost 11 bases and J lost 7, with 18 bases in between. CDR3 amino acids: CARGGGGDNSPLHF. DNA for the CDR3: TGTGCCCGCGGGGGCGGGGGGGACAATTCACCCCTCCACTTT.

The chain uses TRBV6-1 and TRBJ1-5; no clear D. Germline V CDR1 and CDR2: MNHNS, SASEGT. Trimming pared 2 bases from V and 7 bases from J, leaving 18 bases between. The CDR3 has 16 residues. The CDR3 protein is CASSESGPLAGQPQHF. Here the CDR3 DNA reads TGTGCCAGCAGTGAATCTGGACCGTTAGCGGGGCAGCCCCAGCATTTT.

The genes are TRBV6-4 and TRBJ1-2; unclear D gene. This CDR3 has 14 residues. Looked up from germline, CDR1 is MRHNA and CDR2 is SNTAGT. The V and J ends lost 2 bases and 4 bases respectively, with 11 bases between them. The CDR3, as DNA: TGTGCCAGCAGTGACGCCAGCAGGTTCTATGGCTACACCTTC. Translation: CASSDASRFYGYTF.

The chain uses TRBV5-1 and TRBJ2-1; 10 bases are shared with TRBD2. Germline assignment: CDR1 SGHRS and CDR2 YFSETQ. The CDR3 is made up of 15 amino acids. V trimming: 0 bases; J trimming: 7 bases; junction bases outside the gene matches: 4. The chain's CDR3 is CASSLGAGGLNEQFF. CDR3 in DNA: TGCGCCAGCAGCTTGGGAGCGGGGGGGCTTAATGAGCAGTTCTTC.

This clone was observed a handful of times. V is TRBV6-2 or TRBV6-3 and J is TRBJ2-2, with TRBD2 matching 11 bases. The germline gives CDR1 MNHEY, CDR2 SVGEGT. CDR3 size: 17 residues. J was trimmed by 2 bases and V by 5 bases; bases with no gene match: 7. The CDR3 is CASSDRGLAANTGELFF. The CDR3 DNA reads as TGTGCCAGCAGTGACCGGGGACTAGCGGCAAACACCGGGGAGCTGTTTTTT.

The chain is built from TRBV6-5 and TRBJ2-7; perhaps TRBD1 as D (7 bases). Germline V gene sequence: CDR1 MNHEY, CDR2 SVGAGI. The germline V and J ends were trimmed by 5 bases and 3 bases, with 14 bases remaining between them. The CDR3 consists of 14 residues. CDR3 sequence (DNA): TGTGCCAGCAGTCCGAGACAGGGAGGCTACGAGCAGTACTTC. Its protein is CASSPRQGGYEQYF.

V and J are TRBV19 and TRBJ1-1, with D hard to call. Germline V gives CDR1 LNHDA, CDR2 SQIVND (reference sequence). The CDR3 has 12 residues. The V end was cut by 3 bases, the J end by 0 bases, with 2 bases between. The DNA of the CDR3 is TGTGCCAGTAGTATCTTGAACACTGAAGCTTTCTTT. Translated: CASSILNTEAFF.

This chain links TRBV11-2 with TRBJ1-2, with TRBD1 matching 9 bases. Germline loops: CDR1 SGHAT, CDR2 FQNNGV. The CDR3 is 18 residues long. V shed 1 base and J 1 base; nucleotides not matched to a gene: 10. CDR3 sequence reads: CASSLGGQQGADNYGYTF. Here the CDR3 DNA reads TGTGCCAGCAGCTTAGGAGGGCAACAGGGGGCGGATAACTATGGCTACACCTTC.

The J gene is TRBJ2-1, the V gene TRBV7-2, with a weak D call TRBD2 (6 bases). CDR3 length: 17 amino acids. The germline gives CDR1 SGHTA, CDR2 FQGNSA. The V end was cut by 0 bases, the J end by 4 bases, with 16 bases between. CDR3 sequence: CASSLAAGRWKYNEQFF. The CDR3 DNA reads TGTGCCAGCAGCTTAGCGGCGGGGCGGTGGAAGTACAATGAGCAGTTCTTC.

V usage is TRBV20-1 and J usage is TRBJ1-5; tentative D call: TRBD1 (5 bases). The CDR3 has 13 residues. CDR1 DFQATT and CDR2 SNEGSKA come from the germline V gene (reference sequence). Trimming pared 3 bases from V and 5 bases from J, leaving 11 bases between. The CDR3 loop is CSASPGGHQPQHF. The CDR3 DNA is TGCAGTGCTAGTCCCGGGGGTCATCAGCCCCAGCATTTT.

J is TRBJ2-3 and V is TRBV5-1; 9 nucleotides match TRBD1. V gave up 1 base and J gave up 3 bases; unmatched junction bases: 9. The CDR3 loop spans 17 amino acids. Germline assignment: CDR1 SGHRS and CDR2 YFSETQ. CDR3 residues: CASSLIPRTGETDTQYF. For the CDR3, the DNA is TGCGCCAGCAGCTTGATCCCCCGGACAGGGGAAACAGATACGCAGTATTTT.

This clone was recorded a few times. The chain recombines TRBV6-4 with TRBJ2-3, with 11 bases fitting TRBD2. The CDR3 is 15 amino acids. Trimming took 5 bases from V and 0 from J; bases not matched to a gene: 1. Germline V CDR1 and CDR2: MRHNA, SNTAGT. CDR3 nucleotide sequence: TGTGCCAGCAGTCGGACTAGCGGGAGCACAGATACGCAGTATTTT. Translated: CASSRTSGSTDTQYF.

This chain uses TRBV30 with TRBJ1-4; possible D gene TRBD1, 5 bases. CDR1 is GTSNPN, CDR2 SVGIG, per germline (reference sequence). The CDR3 spans 12 residues. V was cut by 0 bases and J by 6 bases, with 5 bases left in between. The CDR3 sequence is CAWSVGDEKLFF. The CDR3 DNA follows: TGTGCCTGGAGTGTAGGGGATGAAAAACTGTTTTTT.

The V gene is TRBV10-3, the J gene TRBJ2-2; 7 bases fit TRBD2. V lost 0 bases to trimming and J lost 0 bases; unmatched junction nucleotides: 1. The length of the CDR3 is 16 residues. CDR1 and CDR2 (germline): ENHRY, SYGVKD. The DNA for the CDR3 is TGTGCCATCAGTGAGTCACGGGGGGCGAACACCGGGGAGCTGTTTTTT. Encoded protein: CAISESRGANTGELFF.

CDR3 sequence reads: CASQDGGRYQPQHF. In nucleotides, the CDR3 is TGTGCCAGCCAGGATGGAGGGCGATATCAGCCCCAGCATTTT. This sequence joins TRBV2 and TRBJ1-5; D is ambiguous. The CDR3 is 14 residues long. Trimming pared 8 bases from V and 5 bases from J, leaving 16 bases between. Looked up from germline, CDR1 is SNHLY and CDR2 is FYNNEI.

This chain uses TRBV28 with TRBJ2-3, with 13 bases lining up with TRBD2. This CDR3 contains 17 residues. Germline V gene sequence: CDR1 MDHEN, CDR2 SYDVKM. J was trimmed by 4 bases and V by 8 bases; bases with no gene match: 12. This CDR3 reads CASVEAVGLAGSDTQYF. The CDR3 coding sequence is TGTGCCAGCGTCGAAGCCGTGGGACTAGCGGGATCAGATACGCAGTATTTT.

The V gene is TRBV6-9, the J gene TRBJ1-4; TRBD1 matches 9 bases. The CDR3 extends over 15 amino acids. V gave up 3 bases and J gave up 8 bases; unmatched junction bases: 7. CDR1 MNHGY and CDR2 SVAAGI come from the germline V gene. The chain's CDR3 is CASSYADRGREKLFF. The CDR3 bases are TGTGCCAGCAGTTACGCGGACAGGGGACGAGAAAAACTGTTTTTT.

The rearrangement joins TRBV5-6 to TRBJ2-6, with 13 bases fitting TRBD2. The germline gives CDR1 SGHDT, CDR2 YYEEEE. There are 18 residues in the CDR3. J was trimmed by 4 bases and V by 4 bases; bases with no gene match: 8. CDR3 coding DNA: TGTGCCAGCAGCGCGGGACTAGCGGGAACGCCGGGGGCCAACGTCCTGACTTTC. Translating it yields CASSAGLAGTPGANVLTF.

The rearrangement uses TRBV18 and TRBJ1-6, with TRBD1 identical over 7 bases. J gave up 13 bases and V 4 bases, and 16 bases lay outside the gene matches. CDR3 length: 16 residues. Germline lookup yields CDR1 KGHSH and CDR2 LQKENI. The CDR3 DNA sequence: TGTGCCAGCTCACAAACCCTACAGGGGTCCTCTTCGCCCCTCCACTTT. It codes for CASSQTLQGSSSPLHF.

The chain employs TRBV6-5 and TRBJ1-1, with a tentative D call TRBD1 (5 bases). The V end lost 4 bases, the J end lost 3 bases, and 9 bases lay between the germline ends. This CDR3 spans 13 amino acids. Germline CDR1 reads MNHEY; CDR2 reads SVGAGI. CDR3 loop: CASSWQGDTEAFF. The CDR3 region has the DNA TGTGCCAGCAGTTGGCAGGGTGACACTGAAGCTTTCTTT.

This clone was seen just once. The J gene is TRBJ1-1, the V gene TRBV21-1. TRBV21-1 is designated a pseudogene. The CDR3 contains 15 residues. This chain's CDR3 is CASSQRESARTEAFF. The CDR3 nucleotides are TGTGCCAGCAGCCAAAGAGAGAGCGCTAGGACTGAAGCTTTCTTT.

Regarding this clone: This sample includes further DNA sequences coding for the same CDR3. The gene calls are TRBV2 and TRBJ2-5, with TRBD2 identical over 7 bases. Trimming removed 3 bases from V and 1 base from J; junction bases left unmatched: 5. Germline loops: CDR1 SNHLY, CDR2 FYNNEI. The CDR3 is 15 residues long. The CDR3 DNA reads as TGTGCCAGCAGTGAGGCTAGCGGAGCCCAAGAGACCCAGTACTTC. It specifies CASSEASGAQETQYF.

The chain has TRBV5-4 and TRBJ2-7, with D unresolved. Germline V CDR1 and CDR2: SGHNT, YYREEE (reference sequence). The CDR3 extends over 12 amino acids. Trimming stripped 4 bases from V and 11 bases from J, with 16 bases between. CDR3 residues: CASSTDRVMEYF. Written as DNA, the CDR3 is TGTGCCAGCAGCACCGACCGGGTCATGGAGTACTTC.

This clone was recorded only once. The chain couples TRBV7-2 to TRBJ1-4; D may be TRBD1 (5 bases). The CDR3 has 15 residues. Per the germline V gene, CDR1 is SGHTA and CDR2 is FQGNSA. V shed 2 bases and J shed 2 bases, with 9 bases lying between them. CDR3 region: CASSLSAGTNEKLFF. Here the CDR3 DNA reads TGTGCCAGCAGCTTATCGGCAGGGACTAATGAAAAACTGTTTTTT.

This clone came up once. V and J are TRBV4-1 and TRBJ1-5; 7 nucleotides align to TRBD1. The CDR3 extends over 18 amino acids. Germline loops: CDR1 MGHRA, CDR2 YSYEKL. The junction had 12 bases not matched to a gene; V was cut back by 4 bases and J by 0 bases. CDR3 in DNA: TGCGCCAGCAGCCTAACCCTCGGGACAGTTCATAGCAATCAGCCCCAGCATTTT. Its translation: CASSLTLGTVHSNQPQHF.

The V call is TRBV7-3, the J call TRBJ2-3, with 8 bases fitting TRBD2. This CDR3 comprises 18 residues. V lost 0 bases, J lost 1 base, and 9 bases stayed unmatched. Germline V gene data show CDR1 as SGHTA and CDR2 as FQGTGA. The CDR3 nucleotides read TGTGCCAGCAGCTTAACGGGGATAGCGGGGATCCGCACAGATACGCAGTATTTT. The encoded protein is CASSLTGIAGIRTDTQYF.

This clone was observed a single time. The V and J genes are TRBV7-9 and TRBJ2-2; D not resolved. The CDR3 is 14 amino acids. Deletions cut 1 base from V and 4 bases from J, with 7 bases between. CDR1 is SEHNR, CDR2 FQNEAQ, per germline (reference sequence). This CDR3 reads CASSLVEATGELFF. The DNA for the CDR3 is TGTGCCAGCAGCTTAGTCGAGGCCACCGGGGAGCTGTTTTTT.

The chain has TRBV30 and TRBJ1-3, with D hard to call. Germline V gene data show CDR1 as GTSNPN and CDR2 as SVGIG (reference sequence). The CDR3 spans 14 residues. V was cut by 5 bases and J by 0 bases, with 11 bases left in between. This chain's CDR3 is CAWQSGFSGNTIYF. DNA of the CDR3: TGTGCCTGGCAGTCGGGATTCTCTGGAAACACCATATATTTT.

The chain is built from TRBV10-3 and TRBJ1-2; D possibly corresponds to TRBD1 (5 bases). The V gene lost 7 bases and the J gene lost 4 bases, with 10 bases spanning the gap. Germline lookup yields CDR1 ENHRY and CDR2 SYGVKD. The CDR3 is made up of 12 amino acids. The CDR3 loop is CAITPDSYGYTF. CDR3 sequence (DNA): TGTGCCATCACCCCAGACAGCTATGGCTACACCTTC.

As concerns this clone: Because the CDR3's place on the DNA is in doubt, the DNA is left out and the CDR3 is given as listed by TCRdb. The rearrangement joins TRBV6-1 to TRBJ2-7; the tabulated D call, TRBD1, remains unverified against the DNA. Germline assignment: CDR1 MNHNS and CDR2 SASEGT. The CDR3 region is 13 residues in length, termini included. The CDR3 reads CASSEGVWGTGNF.

This clone was seen once. The J gene is TRBJ2-1, the V gene TRBV28; 9 bases are a match to TRBD2. The CDR3 is 14 amino acids. CDR1 is MDHEN and CDR2 is SYDVKM in the germline V gene. J lost 7 bases, V lost 4 bases, and 5 bases had no gene match. This CDR3 reads CASSSSGANNEQFF. As DNA, the CDR3 is TGTGCCAGCAGTTCTAGCGGGGCCAATAATGAGCAGTTCTTC.